A single sample gave rise to the 32 T cell receptor beta chains below, sequenced in a study of cytomegalovirus exposure and HLA in healthy donors. Profiled with immunoSEQ multiplex PCR; TCRdb holds only in-frame clones, not every one. The profile covers around 130,000 clones, with nearly 90% appearing a single time and 3% to 4% taken by the ten largest. The material sequenced was PBMCs. These receptors were obtained from a man aged 25 to 40 in good health and CMV-seronegative.

This clone has ten or more counts. Other DNA sequences in this specimen translate into the identical CDR3. The chain combines TRBV6-5 with TRBJ1-2, with 8 bases that match TRBD1. This CDR3 is 14 amino acids long. Germline V gene sequence: CDR1 MNHEY, CDR2 SVGAGI. V trimming: 2 bases; J trimming: 7 bases; junction bases outside the gene matches: 6. The CDR3 loop is CASSYRQGRGGYTF. Written as DNA, the CDR3 is TGTGCCAGCAGTTACAGACAGGGGCGAGGTGGCTACACCTTC.

This chain connects TRBV11-2 to TRBJ1-3; D gene unclear. Germline lookup yields CDR1 SGHAT and CDR2 FQNNGV. Trimming stripped 5 bases from V and 2 bases from J, with 10 bases between. The CDR3 covers 14 residues. The CDR3, as DNA: TGTGCCAGCAGCCCCGTGAGGACTGGAAACACCATATATTTT. Its translation is CASSPVRTGNTIYF. Drawing the rest from reference TRBV11-2 and TRBJ1-3, the complete variable domain is EAGVAQSPRYKIIEKRQSVAFWCNPISGHATLYWYQQILGQGPKLLIQFQNNGVVDDSQLPKDRFSAERLKGVDSTLKIQPAKLEDSAVYLCASSPVRTGNTIYFGEGSWLTVV.

This clone was observed a handful of times. V gene TRBV2 combines with J gene TRBJ2-7; TRBD2 aligns across 9 bases. The CDR3 covers 14 residues. Losses at the gene ends were 3 bases for V and 7 bases for J; bases not matched to a gene: 7. Germline V gene data show CDR1 as SNHLY and CDR2 as FYNNEI. CDR3 DNA: TGTGCCAGCAGTGACGGCGGGGGGGCCGCGGAGCAGTACTTC. Translated: CASSDGGGAAEQYF.

This chain uses TRBV20-1 with TRBJ2-4, with D unclear. Per germline, CDR1 DFQATT and CDR2 SNEGSKA (reference sequence). There are 11 residues in the CDR3. CDR3 region: CGRAVKNIQYF. The CDR3 DNA sequence: TGCGGTCGAGCCGTCAAAAACATTCAGTACTTC.

This rearrangement joins TRBV7-2 to TRBJ2-1, with 8 nucleotides matching TRBD2. The CDR3 covers 13 residues. The germline CDR1 and CDR2 sequences are SGHTA and FQGNSA. Germline trimming cut 4 bases from V and 15 bases from J; bases unmatched to any gene: 11. CDR3 sequence reads: CASSWTGTRVPFF. CDR3 DNA: TGTGCCAGCAGCTGGACCGGGACTAGGGTACCGTTCTTC.

The rearrangement uses TRBV11-1 and TRBJ2-1; possibly TRBD2 for D (6 bases). The V end was cut by 5 bases, the J end by 0 bases, with 14 bases between. The CDR3 is 16 residues long. Germline CDR1 SGHAT, CDR2 FQDESV (reference sequence). CDR3 protein: CASSLRSGRSYNEQFF. In DNA, the CDR3 is TGTGCCAGCAGCCTACGTAGCGGACGCTCCTACAATGAGCAGTTCTTC.

As DNA, the CDR3 is TGCGCCAGCACGGGACAGGGTGTGAACACTGAAGCTTTCTTT. Residues: CASTGQGVNTEAFF. The chain combines TRBV5-1 with TRBJ1-1, with 9 bases fitting TRBD1. Germline V gene sequence: CDR1 SGHRS, CDR2 YFSETQ. The CDR3 covers 14 residues. V lost 6 bases, J lost 0 bases, and 3 bases stayed unmatched. Together with reference TRBV5-1 and TRBJ1-1, the CDR3 gives the full variable domain: KAGVTQTPRYLIKTRGQQVTLSCSPISGHRSVSWYQQTPGQGLQFLFEYFSETQRNKGNFPGRFSGRQFSNSRSEMNVSTLELGDSALYLCASTGQGVNTEAFFGQGTRLTVV.

The rearrangement uses TRBV6-1 and TRBJ1-5; 7 bases are shared with TRBD1. V dropped 4 bases and J dropped 0; count of bases not matched to a gene: 3. CDR1 MNHNS and CDR2 SASEGT come from the germline V gene. The CDR3 has 15 residues. The CDR3 sequence: CASSGDSYSNQPQHF. The CDR3 DNA sequence: TGTGCCAGCAGTGGGGACAGTTATAGCAATCAGCCCCAGCATTTT.

The rearrangement joins TRBV5-5 to TRBJ2-3; 7 bases line up with TRBD2. The CDR3 is 16 residues long. The ends lost 3 bases at V and 0 bases at J; junction bases unmatched: 7. Germline V gives CDR1 SGHKS, CDR2 YYEKEE (reference sequence). Here the CDR3 reads CASSSAGRGSTDTQYF. The CDR3 nucleotides read TGTGCCAGCAGCTCGGCGGGGCGGGGGAGCACAGATACGCAGTATTTT.

The chain combines TRBV15 with TRBJ2-3; 8 positions match TRBD2. CDR3 length equals 16 residues. Germline assignment: CDR1 LNHNV and CDR2 YYDKDF (reference sequence). V lost 1 base to trimming and J lost 2 bases; unmatched junction nucleotides: 5. Written as DNA, the CDR3 is TGTGCCACCAGCAGAGGGGCGGGGGGACTCACAGATACGCAGTATTTT. This gives the protein CATSRGAGGLTDTQYF.

V usage is TRBV6-1 and J usage is TRBJ1-2; a weak D match, TRBD1 (5 bases). This CDR3 is 14 amino acids long. Germline V gene sequence: CDR1 MNHNS, CDR2 SASEGT. Trimming took 1 base from V and 5 from J, leaving 11 bases between them. The CDR3 DNA is TGTGCCAGCAGTGAAGTCGACCCAGGGTATGGCTACACCTTC. Protein sequence: CASSEVDPGYGYTF.

The chain employs TRBV4-1 and TRBJ1-3, with 9 bases that match TRBD1. J was trimmed by 3 bases and V by 2 bases; bases with no gene match: 8. The CDR3 totals 17 residues. Germline V CDR1 and CDR2: MGHRA, YSYEKL. The CDR3 spells CASSQTGTGSSGNTIYF. The CDR3 DNA is TGCGCCAGCAGCCAAACCGGGACAGGGTCAAGTGGAAACACCATATATTTT.

The V gene is TRBV19, the J gene TRBJ1-5; 8 bases agree with TRBD1. CDR3 length: 17 residues. Germline V gives CDR1 LNHDA, CDR2 SQIVND (reference sequence). The V and J ends lost 5 bases and 3 bases, in that order; junction bases with no gene match: 12. As DNA, the CDR3 is TGTGCCAGTAGTCTCTGGACAGGGATTAATGACAATCAGCCCCAGCATTTT. The encoded protein is CASSLWTGINDNQPQHF.

This clone has more than one count but fewer than ten. The chain combines TRBV7-8 with TRBJ2-7, with 8 bases identical to TRBD1. The CDR3 has 15 amino acids. CDR1 and CDR2 from the germline V gene are SGHVS and FQNEAQ. J lost 3 bases, V lost 1 base, and 5 bases had no gene match. In DNA, the CDR3 is TGTGCCAGCAGCTTAGAGGGGACAGGCCACTACGAGCAGTACTTC. Its protein is CASSLEGTGHYEQYF.

This clone was recorded only once. The chain recombines TRBV30 with TRBJ1-6; D is possibly TRBD1 (6 bases). This CDR3 is 16 amino acids long. Germline CDR1 reads GTSNPN; CDR2 reads SVGIG (reference sequence). The ends were cut back, 1 base at V and 7 bases at J, with 17 bases in the middle. CDR3 in amino acids: CAWSARQAPGNSPLHF. CDR3 sequence (DNA): TGTGCCTGGAGTGCAAGACAGGCCCCGGGCAATTCACCCCTCCACTTT.

V is TRBV30 and J is TRBJ1-6; perhaps TRBD1 as D (5 bases). Between the trimmed V and J ends, which lost 3 bases and 5 bases, there was a span of 14 bases. Germline V gives CDR1 GTSNPN, CDR2 SVGIG (reference sequence). The CDR3 has 15 amino acids. Written as DNA, the CDR3 is TGTGCCTGGAGGGCCCCTCGGGGGGATAATTCACCCCTCCACTTT. Protein: CAWRAPRGDNSPLHF.

For the CDR3, the DNA is TGTGCCAGCAGCTCGACGACAGGGAACTATGGCTACACCTTC. Amino acids: CASSSTTGNYGYTF. The chain carries TRBV7-9 and TRBJ1-2; 7 positions agree with TRBD1. The CDR3 length is 14 residues. Germline V gene sequence: CDR1 SEHNR, CDR2 FQNEAQ (reference sequence). Losses at the gene ends were 4 bases for V and 2 bases for J; bases not matched to a gene: 4.

The chain carries TRBV10-2 and TRBJ2-7; 11 nucleotides align to TRBD1. Trimming took 6 bases from V and 4 from J; bases not matched to a gene: 8. Germline V gene data show CDR1 as WSHSY and CDR2 as SAAADI. This CDR3 contains 15 residues. The CDR3 here is CASSEPGQGVYEQYF. The CDR3 DNA follows: TGCGCCAGCAGCGAACCGGGACAGGGGGTGTACGAGCAGTACTTC.

In this sample, this clone turned up a few times. The chain couples TRBV7-2 to TRBJ1-6, with D possibly being TRBD1 (5 bases). The V and J ends lost 7 bases and 4 bases respectively, with 11 bases between them. The germline gives CDR1 SGHTA, CDR2 FQGNSA. The CDR3 runs 14 residues. The CDR3 sequence: CASKSGVYNSPLHF. CDR3 nucleotide sequence: TGTGCCAGCAAGTCGGGGGTGTATAATTCACCCCTCCACTTT.

The V gene is TRBV19, the J gene TRBJ2-1; tentative D call: TRBD2 (5 bases). Germline V gene lookup returns CDR1 LNHDA and CDR2 SQIVND (reference sequence). V dropped 4 bases and J dropped 6 bases, with 10 bases sitting between them. CDR3 size: 13 residues. The DNA of the CDR3 is TGTGCCAGTAGTACCCGAGGGAGCAATGAGCAGTTCTTC. The encoded protein is CASSTRGSNEQFF.

The V call is TRBV14, the J call TRBJ2-2, with a tentative D call TRBD2 (6 bases). V lost 4 bases to trimming and J lost 0 bases, with 12 bases between them. The CDR3 extends over 16 amino acids. CDR1 is SGHDN and CDR2 is FVKESK in the germline V gene. The CDR3 sequence is CASSPAGRSNTGELFF. In DNA, the CDR3 is TGTGCCAGCAGCCCGGCGGGACGGTCGAACACCGGGGAGCTGTTTTTT.

This chain uses TRBV11-1 with TRBJ2-1; 13 positions agree with TRBD2. CDR3 length equals 15 residues. The ends lost 1 base at V and 8 bases at J; junction bases unmatched: 2. Germline-derived CDR1 and CDR2 are SGHAT and FQDESV (reference sequence). The CDR3 coding sequence is TGTGCCAGCAGCTTAGAACTAGCGGGGGGGCATGAGCAGTTCTTC. Its protein is CASSLELAGGHEQFF.

The chain couples TRBV5-1 to TRBJ2-2; TRBD2 is a possible D gene (5 bases). V gave up 1 base and J gave up 4 bases, with 8 bases separating them. The V gene's germline CDR1 is SGHRS and CDR2 YFSETQ. The CDR3 sequence is 14 residues long. CDR3 region: CASSLPGLTGELFF. Written as DNA, the CDR3 is TGCGCCAGCAGCTTGCCAGGACTCACCGGGGAGCTGTTTTTT.

V is TRBV11-2 and J is TRBJ2-5; the match to TRBD2 covers 11 bases. Germline V gene lookup returns CDR1 SGHAT and CDR2 FQNNGV. Germline trimming cut 5 bases from V and 3 bases from J; bases unmatched to any gene: 5. This CDR3 has 15 residues. The CDR3 sequence is CASSRTSGGKETQYF. CDR3 nucleotide sequence: TGTGCCAGCAGCCGTACTAGCGGGGGAAAAGAGACCCAGTACTTC.

The CDR3 spells CASSLAEPATDTQYF. CDR3 in DNA: TGCGCCAGCAGCTTAGCGGAGCCGGCCACAGATACGCAGTATTTT. This rearrangement joins TRBV5-1 to TRBJ2-3; tentative D call: TRBD2 (5 bases). Germline CDR1 is SGHRS and CDR2 is YFSETQ. This CDR3 region has 15 residues. Trimming removed 2 bases at V and 2 bases at J, with 12 bases between.

The J gene is TRBJ1-2, the V gene TRBV27; no firm D call. V was clipped by 2 bases and J by 3 bases, with 10 bases between them. CDR3 length equals 14 residues. The germline V gene has CDR1 MNHEY and CDR2 SMNVEV (reference sequence). The CDR3 reads CASSLHPIDYGYTF. For the CDR3, the DNA is TGTGCCAGCAGTTTACATCCCATAGACTATGGCTACACCTTC.

The V call is TRBV19, the J call TRBJ1-5; D is possibly TRBD1 (5 bases). V was pared by 2 bases and J by 6 bases, with 14 bases between. The CDR3 covers 15 residues. Per the germline V gene, CDR1 is LNHDA and CDR2 is SQIVND (reference sequence). The CDR3 reads CASSISQGGGQPQHF. CDR3 coding DNA: TGTGCCAGTAGTATATCTCAGGGAGGAGGTCAGCCCCAGCATTTT.

The chain joins TRBV4-1 to TRBJ1-4; D may be TRBD1 (6 bases). The V gene lost 1 base and the J gene lost 5 bases, with 20 bases spanning the gap. CDR1 and CDR2 from the germline V gene are MGHRA and YSYEKL. This CDR3 is 18 amino acids long. The CDR3 is CASSQGWGGQALNEKLFF. CDR3 DNA sequence: TGCGCCAGCAGCCAAGGTTGGGGGGGCCAGGCCCTAAATGAAAAACTGTTTTTT.

The chain joins TRBV6-1 to TRBJ1-6, with D possibly matching TRBD1 (5 bases). The V gene's germline CDR1 is MNHNS and CDR2 SASEGT. CDR3 length: 15 residues. Trimming cost V 6 bases and J 4 bases, with 13 bases left between them. The CDR3 bases are TGTGCCAGCAGGAACTGGGGGGATTATAATTCACCCCTCCACTTT. Translation gives CASRNWGDYNSPLHF.

The chain uses TRBV18 and TRBJ1-2, with D unclear. The CDR3 loop spans 15 amino acids. Trimming left V 0 bases short and J 5 bases short, with 13 bases between. Germline values: CDR1 KGHSH, CDR2 LQKENI. The CDR3, as DNA: TGTGCCAGCTCACCACCAAACTCCCTGACTTATGGCTACACCTTC. It codes for CASSPPNSLTYGYTF.

CDR3 protein: CASSLGTGKPKTQYF. The CDR3 DNA is TGTGCCAGCAGCTTAGGGACAGGGAAACCGAAGACCCAGTACTTC. The chain has TRBV7-2 and TRBJ2-5, with 8 positions matching TRBD1. The CDR3 runs to 15 residues. Germline values: CDR1 SGHTA, CDR2 FQGNSA. V lost 1 base to trimming and J lost 6 bases; unmatched junction nucleotides: 7.

The chain couples TRBV29-1 to TRBJ2-5, with 8 bases aligning to TRBD2. Trimming at V came to 7 bases and at J to 5 bases, leaving 9 bases not matched to a gene. Germline values: CDR1 SQVTM, CDR2 ANQGSEA. The CDR3 has 13 amino acids. CDR3 DNA sequence: TGCAGCGCCGGGGGGGGAGCTGCGGAGACCCAGTACTTC. This gives the protein CSAGGGAAETQYF.